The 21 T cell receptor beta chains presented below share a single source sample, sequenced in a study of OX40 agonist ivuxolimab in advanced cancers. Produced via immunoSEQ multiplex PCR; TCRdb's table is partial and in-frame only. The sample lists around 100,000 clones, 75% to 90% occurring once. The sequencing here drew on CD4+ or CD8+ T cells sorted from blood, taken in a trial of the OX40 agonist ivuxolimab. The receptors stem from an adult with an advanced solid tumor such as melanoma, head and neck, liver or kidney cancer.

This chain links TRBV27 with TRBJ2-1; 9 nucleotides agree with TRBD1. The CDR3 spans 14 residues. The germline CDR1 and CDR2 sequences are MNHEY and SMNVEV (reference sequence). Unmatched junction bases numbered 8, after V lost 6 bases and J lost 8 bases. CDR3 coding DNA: TGTGCCAGCAGATTTGCCGGGACAGGGCATGAGCAGTTCTTC. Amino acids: CASRFAGTGHEQFF.

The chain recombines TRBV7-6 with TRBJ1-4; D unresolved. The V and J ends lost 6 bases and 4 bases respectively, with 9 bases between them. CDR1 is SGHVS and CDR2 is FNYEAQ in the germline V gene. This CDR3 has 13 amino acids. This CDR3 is CASSFRINEKLFF. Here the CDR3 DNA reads TGTGCCAGCAGTTTTAGGATTAATGAAAAACTGTTTTTT.

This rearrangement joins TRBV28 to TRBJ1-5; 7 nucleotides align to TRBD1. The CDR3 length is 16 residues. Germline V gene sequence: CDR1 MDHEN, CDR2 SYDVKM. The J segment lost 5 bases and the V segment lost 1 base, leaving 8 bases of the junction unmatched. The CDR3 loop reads CASSLSPNRGYQPQHF. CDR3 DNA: TGTGCCAGCAGTTTATCCCCTAACAGGGGATATCAGCCCCAGCATTTT.

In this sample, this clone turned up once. The CDR3: CASSLLGQGAFYGYTF. In DNA form, the CDR3 reads TGTGCCAGCAGTTTATTGGGACAGGGGGCTTTCTATGGCTACACCTTC. V and J are TRBV27 and TRBJ1-2; TRBD1 matches 12 bases. J lost 4 bases, V lost 1 base, and 4 bases had no gene match. Germline CDR1 MNHEY, CDR2 SMNVEV (reference sequence). The CDR3 covers 16 residues.

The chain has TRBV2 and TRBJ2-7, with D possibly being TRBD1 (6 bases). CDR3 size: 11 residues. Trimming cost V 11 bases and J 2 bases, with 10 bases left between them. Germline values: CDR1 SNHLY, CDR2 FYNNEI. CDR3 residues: CASDRTYEQYF. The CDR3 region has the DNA TGTGCCTCGGACAGAACCTACGAGCAGTACTTC.

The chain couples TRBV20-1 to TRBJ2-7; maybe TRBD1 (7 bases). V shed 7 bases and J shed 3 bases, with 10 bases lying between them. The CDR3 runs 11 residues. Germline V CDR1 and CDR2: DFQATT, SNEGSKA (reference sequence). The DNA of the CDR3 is TGCAGTGTCAGGGGGGACTACGAGCAGTACTTC. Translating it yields CSVRGDYEQYF.

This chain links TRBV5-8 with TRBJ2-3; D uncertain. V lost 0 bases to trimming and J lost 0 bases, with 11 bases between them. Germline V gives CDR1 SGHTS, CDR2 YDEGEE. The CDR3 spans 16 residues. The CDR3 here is CASSLAWSSSTDTQYF. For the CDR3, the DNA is TGTGCCAGCAGCTTGGCCTGGTCCTCTAGCACAGATACGCAGTATTTT.

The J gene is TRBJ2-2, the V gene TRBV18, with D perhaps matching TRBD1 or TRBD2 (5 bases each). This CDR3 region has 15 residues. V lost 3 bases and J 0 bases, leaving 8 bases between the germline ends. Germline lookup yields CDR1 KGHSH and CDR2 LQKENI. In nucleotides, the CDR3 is TGTGCCAGCTCACCGGGGGTAACGAACACCGGGGAGCTGTTTTTT. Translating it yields CASSPGVTNTGELFF.

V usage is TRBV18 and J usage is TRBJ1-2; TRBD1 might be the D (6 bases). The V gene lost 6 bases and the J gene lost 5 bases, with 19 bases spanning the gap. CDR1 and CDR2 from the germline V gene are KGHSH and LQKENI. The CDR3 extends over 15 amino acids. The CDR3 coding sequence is TGTGCCAGCTCGGGTTCCCAGGGGACGGGGTATGGCTACACCTTC. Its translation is CASSGSQGTGYGYTF.

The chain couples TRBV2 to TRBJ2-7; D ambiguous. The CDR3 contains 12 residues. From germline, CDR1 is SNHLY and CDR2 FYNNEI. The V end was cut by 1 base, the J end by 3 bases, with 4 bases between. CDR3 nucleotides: TGTGCCAGCAGTGAAGGCATCTACGAGCAGTACTTC. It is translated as CASSEGIYEQYF.

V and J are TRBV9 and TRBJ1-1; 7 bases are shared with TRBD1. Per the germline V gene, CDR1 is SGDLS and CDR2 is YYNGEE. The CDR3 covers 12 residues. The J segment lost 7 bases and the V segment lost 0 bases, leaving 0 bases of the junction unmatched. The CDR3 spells CASSVGDSEAFF. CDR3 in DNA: TGTGCCAGCAGCGTAGGGGACAGTGAAGCTTTCTTT.

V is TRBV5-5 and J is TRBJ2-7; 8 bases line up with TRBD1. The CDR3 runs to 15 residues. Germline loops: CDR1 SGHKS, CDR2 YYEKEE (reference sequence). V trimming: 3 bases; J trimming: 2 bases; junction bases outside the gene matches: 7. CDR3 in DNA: TGTGCCAGCAGCTCCGGGACAGGATTTACCTACGAGCAGTACTTC. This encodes CASSSGTGFTYEQYF. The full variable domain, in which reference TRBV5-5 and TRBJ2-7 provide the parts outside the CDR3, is DAGVTQSPTHLIKTRGQQVTLRCSPISGHKSVSWYQQVLGQGPQFIFQYYEKEERGRGNFPDRFSARQFPNYSSELNVNALLLGDSALYLCASSSGTGFTYEQYFGPGTRLTVT.

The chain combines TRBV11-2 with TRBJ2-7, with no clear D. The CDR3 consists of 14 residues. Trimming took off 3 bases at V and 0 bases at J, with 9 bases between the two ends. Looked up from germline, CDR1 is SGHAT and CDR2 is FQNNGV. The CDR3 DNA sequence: TGTGCCAGCAGCTTGGGCCGGTTCTCCTACGAGCAGTACTTC. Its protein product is CASSLGRFSYEQYF.

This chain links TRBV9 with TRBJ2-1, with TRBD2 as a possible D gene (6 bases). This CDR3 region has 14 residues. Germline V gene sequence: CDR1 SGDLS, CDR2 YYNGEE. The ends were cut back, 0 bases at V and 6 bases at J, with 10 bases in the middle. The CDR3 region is CASSVGGSGNEQFF. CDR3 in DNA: TGTGCCAGCAGCGTAGGAGGTAGCGGCAATGAGCAGTTCTTC.

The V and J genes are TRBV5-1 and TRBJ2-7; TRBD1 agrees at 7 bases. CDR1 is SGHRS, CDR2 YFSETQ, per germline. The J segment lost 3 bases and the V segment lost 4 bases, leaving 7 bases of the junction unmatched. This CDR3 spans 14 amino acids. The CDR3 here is CASSLTGTRYEQYF. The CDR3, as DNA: TGCGCCAGCAGCCTGACAGGGACCCGCTACGAGCAGTACTTC.

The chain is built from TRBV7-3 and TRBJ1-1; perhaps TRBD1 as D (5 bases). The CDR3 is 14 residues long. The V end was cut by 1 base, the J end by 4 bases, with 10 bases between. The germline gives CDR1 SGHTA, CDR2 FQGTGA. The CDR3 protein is CASSLMVGVTEAFF. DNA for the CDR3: TGTGCCAGCAGCTTAATGGTAGGGGTCACTGAAGCTTTCTTT.

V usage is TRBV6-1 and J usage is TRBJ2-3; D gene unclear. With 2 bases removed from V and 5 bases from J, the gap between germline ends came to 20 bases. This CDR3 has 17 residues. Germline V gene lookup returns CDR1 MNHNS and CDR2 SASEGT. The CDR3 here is CASSEYPPIGKGDTQYF. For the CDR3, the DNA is TGTGCCAGCAGTGAATACCCCCCAATAGGTAAGGGAGATACGCAGTATTTT.

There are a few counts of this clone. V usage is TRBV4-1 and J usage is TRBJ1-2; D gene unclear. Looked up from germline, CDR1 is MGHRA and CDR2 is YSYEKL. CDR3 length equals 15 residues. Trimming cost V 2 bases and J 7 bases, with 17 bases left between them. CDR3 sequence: CASSQRTESGVGYTF. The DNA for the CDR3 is TGCGCCAGCAGCCAACGAACCGAAAGCGGCGTTGGCTACACCTTC.

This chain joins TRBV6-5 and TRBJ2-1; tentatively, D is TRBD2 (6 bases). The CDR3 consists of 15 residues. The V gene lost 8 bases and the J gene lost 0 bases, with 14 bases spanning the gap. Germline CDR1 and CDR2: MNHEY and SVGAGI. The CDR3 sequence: CASRGSWSSYNEQFF. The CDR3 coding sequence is TGTGCCAGCCGGGGGTCCTGGAGCTCCTACAATGAGCAGTTCTTC.

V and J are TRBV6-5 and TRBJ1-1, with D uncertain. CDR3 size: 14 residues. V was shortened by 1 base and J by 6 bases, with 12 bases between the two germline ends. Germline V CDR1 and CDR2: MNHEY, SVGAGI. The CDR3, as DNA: TGTGCCAGCAGTTACTTGGGGAGCGGGGCTGAAGCTTTCTTT. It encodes CASSYLGSGAEAFF.

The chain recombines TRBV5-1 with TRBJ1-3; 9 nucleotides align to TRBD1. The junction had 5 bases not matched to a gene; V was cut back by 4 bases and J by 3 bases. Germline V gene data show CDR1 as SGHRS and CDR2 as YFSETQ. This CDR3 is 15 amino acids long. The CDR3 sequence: CASSLTGGGGNTIYF. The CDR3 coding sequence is TGCGCCAGCAGCCTCACAGGGGGCGGTGGAAACACCATATATTTT.